This entry features one T cell receptor (beta chain) sequence. The specificity of this receptor is unknown. No much larger clonotype is one base removed from it; base qualities were not supplied. This sample is drawn from a study of OX40 agonist ivuxolimab in advanced cancers. Context from the whole study: The costimulatory receptor OX40 (CD134) was targeted by ivuxolimab, a fully human IgG2 agonistic monoclonal antibody. Intravenous ivuxolimab was administered to patients every 2 weeks at six dose levels: 0.01, 0.1, 0.3, 1.5, 3 and 10 mg/kg. Of the roughly 51 patients in dose escalation, about 20 had hepatocellular carcinoma, some 15 had melanoma, 9 had renal cell carcinoma and 9 had head and neck cancer. In the dose-escalation cohort, around 80% of patients were male, and the mean age was around 65 years with a range of roughly 20 to 85. Patients were allowed to have had prior anti-PD-1, anti-PD-L1 or anti-CTLA-4 therapy, and around 37% of the dose-escalation patients had previously received checkpoint inhibitors. Partial responses occurred in three dose-escalation patients, of whom one had hepatocellular carcinoma and two had cutaneous melanoma. The point of sequencing TCRbeta in the periphery was to test whether ivuxolimab changed TCR sequence diversity and drove clonal T-cell expansion. The paper reports the monotherapy dose-escalation portion (N of about 50 patients) of the phase I ivuxolimab trial. Study-wide findings and limitations: Low levels of normalized T-cell clonal expansion were also seen in some patients who did not respond. In the 0.1-3.0 mg/kg groups, partial responders were among the patients with the lowest normalized peripheral clonal expansion, particularly in CD8+ T cells. At doses of 0.1 to 3.0 mg/kg, clonal expansion of both CD4+ and CD8+ blood T cells was observed from baseline to week 6. After ivuxolimab, CD8+ T cells had more expanded clones than CD4+ T cells on average. The antigen specificity of the peripheral T cells that underwent clonal expansion was not determined.

Trimmed from V: 6 bases; trimmed from J: 5 bases; junction bases lacking a gene match: 10. The CDR3 starts with the cysteine, ends with the phenylalanine, and has 15 residues. Only the CDR3 DNA is retained, 45 bases long and in frame from the first base. CDR1 and CDR2 are drawn from the germline V gene: KGHSH, LQKENI. Patients with a history of autoimmune disease or receiving systemic immunosuppression were excluded from the trial. Peripheral blood for TCR sequencing was drawn from every dose cohort at baseline, at cycle 4 day 1 and at cycle 7 day 1. Samples were obtained from an open-label, multicenter, first-in-human phase I dose-escalation trial of ivuxolimab. Adults with locally advanced or metastatic melanoma, renal cell carcinoma, hepatocellular carcinoma or head and neck squamous cell carcinoma were enrolled in the trial. Before TCR sequencing, CD4+ and CD8+ T cells were separately sorted from peripheral blood.

Genomic DNA was isolated from the sorted cells so that the TCRbeta CDR3 region could be sequenced. TCRbeta CDR3 regions were sequenced using the immunoSEQ Assay. TCRdb took this table from immuneACCESS and kept in-frame rearrangements with V and J called. Such tables lack part of the clones; where checked against another copy, unresolved V genes explain under half of the gap, and the rest is unexplained. The sample table shows about 96,000 clones, and approximately 80% are seen once. The ten largest clones capture about 6% of the sample. Here the chain combines TRBV18 and TRBJ2-7; the central 10 bases match TRBD2. The source material was CD4+ or CD8+ T cells sorted from blood, sampled in a trial of the OX40 agonist ivuxolimab. The source is an adult with an advanced solid tumor such as melanoma, head and neck, liver or kidney cancer. The sequenced DNA is TGTGCCAGCTCCCTTCTAGCGGGAGACCCCCACGAGCAGTACTTC. It is translated as CASSLLAGDPHEQYF.